The clone carrying this TCR beta chain appeared a single time. Its antigen remains unidentified. Assay: immunoSEQ multiplex PCR; the TCRdb copy retains only in-frame clones and omits some. The table shows roughly 200,000 clones, with 60% to 75% occurring only once. CD4+ cells underwent separation, giving CD45RA+ naive and CD45RA-negative memory subsets. The data derive from a study of shared clonotypes between healthy human individuals. Overall study context: The study enrolled a couple of women and three men aged 18 to 49. Study results and limitations: Among the subsets, naive ones generally showed larger estimated richness than memory ones. The four-donor shared clonotypes exceeded non-shared clonotypes in generation probability, with non-shared ones scoring lower.

Trimming removed 5 bases from V and 2 bases from J, with 10 bases in between. The germline V gene encodes CDR1 SEHNR and CDR2 FQNEAQ (reference sequence). The CDR3 is made up of 15 amino acids. J is TRBJ2-6 and V is TRBV7-9; D ambiguous. The sequence derives from a man aged 25-45 years in good health. The sequencing input was memory CD4+ T cells sorted from blood. The subset was: CD45RA-negative fraction. CDR3 loop: CASSPSQAGANVLTF. The CDR3 DNA sequence: TGTGCCAGCAGCCCAAGTCAAGCTGGGGCCAACGTCCTGACTTTC.